This TCR beta chain emerged from a study of beta chain features in type 1 diabetes. Study in general: Summed over all samples, the examined sorted cells came to roughly 110,000,000.

The whole isolated RNA underwent reverse transcription, so sequencing captured expressed TCRB transcripts. Method: immunoSEQ multiplex PCR; TCRdb's copy keeps in-frame clones and lacks some. The sample carries under 950,000 clones, 15% to 20% recorded once. V shed 0 bases and J shed 2 bases, with 14 bases lying between them. This CDR3 has 16 amino acids. Germline lookup yields CDR1 SGHDT and CDR2 YYEEEE. Via the markers CD45RO/CCR7/CD25/CD127/CD95/CD27, stem cell-like memory, regulatory, central memory and naive CD4+ cells were sorted. Material for sequencing was naive CD4+ T cells from blood. This TCR was sampled from a woman in her late teens or twenties in good health. The chain links TRBV5-6 to TRBJ1-2; D uncertain. The CDR3 sequence: CASSLDLDPQNYGYTF. The CDR3 bases are TGTGCCAGCAGCTTGGATTTAGACCCCCAAAACTATGGCTACACCTTC.